This entry lists 18 T cell receptor beta chains sequenced from one sample in a study of cytomegalovirus exposure and HLA in healthy donors. Sequencing used immunoSEQ multiplex PCR; TCRdb keeps in-frame clones, though not all of them. The sample has tens of thousands of clones; roughly 90% are singletons. Sequencing was done on a sample of PBMCs. The receptor source for this set is a man under 40 in good health and CMV-seronegative.

The chain carries TRBV4-2 and TRBJ1-4, with TRBD1 identical over 9 bases. The CDR3 is 19 amino acids. Germline V gene lookup returns CDR1 LGHNA and CDR2 YNFKEQ. With 1 base clipped from V and 8 bases from J, the junction kept 17 bases outside the gene matches. The CDR3: CASSQVGRTGASWGEKLFF. CDR3 coding DNA: TGTGCCAGCAGCCAAGTAGGCAGGACAGGGGCATCCTGGGGAGAAAAACTGTTTTTT.

This chain connects TRBV9 to TRBJ2-3, with 9 bases matching TRBD1. Germline CDR1 is SGDLS and CDR2 is YYNGEE. The CDR3 consists of 15 residues. After removal of 4 bases from V and 3 bases from J, the junction contained 6 bases not matched to a gene. In DNA form, the CDR3 reads TGTGCCAGCAGCCCCAGGACAGGGGAGACAGATACGCAGTATTTT. As protein: CASSPRTGETDTQYF.

This chain uses TRBV10-3 with TRBJ1-2; 7 positions agree with TRBD1. Germline V CDR1 and CDR2: ENHRY, SYGVKD. V lost 6 bases to trimming and J lost 5 bases; unmatched junction nucleotides: 12. CDR3 length: 15 residues. The CDR3 sequence: CAIRNQDRTAYGYTF. The CDR3 region has the DNA TGTGCCATCAGGAATCAGGACAGGACCGCTTATGGCTACACCTTC.

This clone appeared once. This chain uses TRBV29-1 with TRBJ2-7, with 10 bases fitting TRBD1. Germline CDR1 reads SQVTM; CDR2 reads ANQGSEA. CDR3 size: 11 residues. V dropped 7 bases and J dropped 5; count of bases not matched to a gene: 2. CDR3 sequence (DNA): TGCAGCGCGGGACAGGGGAACGAGCAGTACTTC. It encodes CSAGQGNEQYF.

V usage is TRBV28 and J usage is TRBJ2-2, with TRBD1 as a possible D gene (5 bases). Looked up from germline, CDR1 is MDHEN and CDR2 is SYDVKM. V was clipped by 3 bases and J by 4 bases, with 9 bases between them. The CDR3 loop spans 14 amino acids. The CDR3 spells CASSFRQGTGELFF. For the CDR3, the DNA is TGTGCCAGCAGTTTTAGGCAGGGCACCGGGGAGCTGTTTTTT.

The sample holds one count of this clone. The CDR3 DNA follows: TGTGCCAGCAGCTTAGGCCCAGGGAACTATGGCTACACCTTC. Protein: CASSLGPGNYGYTF. The chain is built from TRBV7-9 and TRBJ1-2, with D possibly TRBD1 on 5 matching bases. This CDR3 has 14 residues. Germline V CDR1 and CDR2: SEHNR, FQNEAQ (reference sequence). The ends were cut back, 1 base at V and 2 bases at J, with 8 bases in the middle.

In DNA form, the CDR3 reads TGTGCCAGCTCGGCCACAGGGATGGTCTATGGCTACACCTTC. This translates into CASSATGMVYGYTF. The rearrangement uses TRBV27 and TRBJ1-2, with D perhaps matching TRBD1 (6 bases). Germline V gene sequence: CDR1 MNHEY, CDR2 SMNVEV (reference sequence). The CDR3 is 14 residues long. Trimming pared 8 bases from V and 4 bases from J, leaving 17 bases between.

This clone was found a few times. The chain recombines TRBV30 with TRBJ1-5, with TRBD1 as a possible D gene (6 bases). The germline gives CDR1 GTSNPN, CDR2 SVGIG (reference sequence). There are 14 residues in the CDR3. The V end was cut by 4 bases, the J end by 7 bases, with 17 bases between. The CDR3 protein is CAWNSNRVGQPQHF. In DNA form, the CDR3 reads TGTGCCTGGAACTCAAACAGGGTTGGCCAGCCCCAGCATTTT. The variable domain in full, completed from reference TRBV30 and TRBJ1-5, reads SQTIHQWPATLVQPVGSPLSLECTVEGTSNPNLYWYRQAAGRGLQLLFYSVGIGQISSEVPQNLSASRPQDRQFILSSKKLLLSDSGFYLCAWNSNRVGQPQHFGDGTRLSIL.

J is TRBJ1-1 and V is TRBV4-1; TRBD1 is a possible D gene (5 bases). The CDR3 loop spans 15 amino acids. Germline V gene lookup returns CDR1 MGHRA and CDR2 YSYEKL. V lost 0 bases, J lost 6 bases, and 14 bases lay in between. CDR3 sequence: CASSQDRGRASEAFF. The CDR3 DNA sequence: TGCGCCAGCAGCCAAGATAGGGGCAGGGCGTCTGAAGCTTTCTTT.

The chain links TRBV28 to TRBJ1-4; D gene ambiguous. Germline CDR1 and CDR2: MDHEN and SYDVKM. V was pared by 10 bases and J by 7 bases, with 7 bases between. This CDR3 spans 10 amino acids. CDR3 loop: CATGVEKLFF. In DNA form, the CDR3 reads TGTGCCACCGGTGTTGAAAAACTGTTTTTT.

This sequence joins TRBV2 and TRBJ2-2; tentatively, D is TRBD1 (5 bases). This CDR3 contains 14 residues. Trimming stripped 9 bases from V and 1 base from J, with 12 bases between. Germline V CDR1 and CDR2: SNHLY, FYNNEI. In DNA, the CDR3 is TGTGCCAGTGCCAGGGCGTTGAACACCGGGGAGCTGTTTTTT. Translated, it gives CASARALNTGELFF.

The rearrangement uses TRBV9 and TRBJ2-3; 7 positions agree with TRBD2. V shed 2 bases, J shed 0 bases, and the junction held 6 bases outside the gene matches. Germline V gives CDR1 SGDLS, CDR2 YYNGEE. The CDR3 extends over 16 amino acids. Here the CDR3 reads CASSVWGGASTDTQYF. The CDR3 bases are TGTGCCAGCAGCGTTTGGGGGGGAGCTAGCACAGATACGCAGTATTTT.

This chain connects TRBV6-5 to TRBJ2-2, with a possible D match to TRBD2 (6 bases). The CDR3 extends over 14 amino acids. Trimming pared 3 bases from V and 5 bases from J, leaving 10 bases between. Germline assignment: CDR1 MNHEY and CDR2 SVGAGI. The CDR3 DNA sequence: TGTGCCAGCAGTTATCGCGGGAATACCGGGGAGCTGTTTTTT. It yields the protein CASSYRGNTGELFF.

The genes are TRBV27 and TRBJ1-6; a possible D gene is TRBD1 (6 bases). Trimming cost V 4 bases and J 8 bases, with 15 bases left between them. The CDR3 runs to 15 residues. Germline V lookup: CDR1 MNHEY, CDR2 SMNVEV (reference sequence). CDR3: CASSWNREGDSPLHF. The DNA for the CDR3 is TGTGCCAGCAGTTGGAACAGGGAGGGAGATTCACCCCTCCACTTT.

The chain combines TRBV5-3 with TRBJ2-3; 8 nucleotides match TRBD2. TRBV5-3 is an ORF, with its function uncertain. The CDR3 covers 14 residues. J was trimmed by 4 bases and V by 3 bases; bases with no gene match: 4. CDR3 in amino acids: CARSSGGAADTQYF. CDR3 DNA sequence: TGTGCCAGAAGCTCCGGGGGGGCGGCAGATACGCAGTATTTT.

V is TRBV15 and J is TRBJ1-4; D unclear. The CDR3 is 16 residues long. Germline V gene sequence: CDR1 LNHNV, CDR2 YYDKDF (reference sequence). Trimming removed 0 bases from V and 7 bases from J, with 15 bases in between. In DNA, the CDR3 is TGTGCCACCAGCAGAGATGTTGTCTCGGGGTCTGAAAAACTGTTTTTT. Translation: CATSRDVVSGSEKLFF. The full variable domain, rest sourced from reference TRBV15 and TRBJ1-4, is DAMVIQNPRYQVTQFGKPVTLSCSQTLNHNVMYWYQQKSSQAPKLLFHYYDKDFNNEADTPDNFQSRRPNTSFCFLDIRSPGLGDTAMYLCATSRDVVSGSEKLFFGSGTQLSVL.

This clone turned up a few times. The chain is built from TRBV11-2 and TRBJ1-2, with TRBD1 matching over 7 bases. There are 15 residues in the CDR3. Germline V lookup: CDR1 SGHAT, CDR2 FQNNGV. Trimming cost V 5 bases and J 3 bases; bases outside gene matches: 9. The CDR3, as DNA: TGTGCCAGCAGCGTTACAGGGGATCCTGACTATGGCTACACCTTC. The encoded protein is CASSVTGDPDYGYTF.

CDR3 coding DNA: TGTGCCAGTAGTATCAGGCCAGACTACGAGCAGTACTTC. This sequence encodes CASSIRPDYEQYF. The J gene is TRBJ2-7, the V gene TRBV19, with D hard to call. The CDR3 loop spans 13 amino acids. V was trimmed by 3 bases and J by 3 bases, leaving 9 bases between them. Germline values: CDR1 LNHDA, CDR2 SQIVND (reference sequence).